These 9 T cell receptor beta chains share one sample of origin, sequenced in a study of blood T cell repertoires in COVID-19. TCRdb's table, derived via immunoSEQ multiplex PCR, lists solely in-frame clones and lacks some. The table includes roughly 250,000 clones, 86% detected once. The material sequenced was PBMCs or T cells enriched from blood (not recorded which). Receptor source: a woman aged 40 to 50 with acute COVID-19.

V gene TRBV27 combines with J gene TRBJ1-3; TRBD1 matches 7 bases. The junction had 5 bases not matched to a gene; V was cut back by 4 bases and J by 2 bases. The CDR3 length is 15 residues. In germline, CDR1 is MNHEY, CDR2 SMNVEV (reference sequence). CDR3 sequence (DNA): TGTGCCAGCAGTTGGAACGGACAGGCTGGAAACACCATATATTTT. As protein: CASSWNGQAGNTIYF.

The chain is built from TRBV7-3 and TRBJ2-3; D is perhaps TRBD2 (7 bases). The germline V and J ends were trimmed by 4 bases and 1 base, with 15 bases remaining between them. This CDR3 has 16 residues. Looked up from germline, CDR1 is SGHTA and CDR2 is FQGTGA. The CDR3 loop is CASSSSGAGGTDTQYF. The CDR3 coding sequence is TGTGCCAGCAGCTCCAGCGGGGCAGGGGGCACAGATACGCAGTATTTT.

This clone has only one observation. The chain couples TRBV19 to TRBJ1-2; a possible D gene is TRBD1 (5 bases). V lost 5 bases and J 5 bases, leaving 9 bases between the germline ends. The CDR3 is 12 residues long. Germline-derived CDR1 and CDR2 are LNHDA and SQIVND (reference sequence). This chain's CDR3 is CASSPGTYGYTF. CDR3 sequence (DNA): TGTGCCAGTAGTCCCGGGACTTATGGCTACACCTTC.

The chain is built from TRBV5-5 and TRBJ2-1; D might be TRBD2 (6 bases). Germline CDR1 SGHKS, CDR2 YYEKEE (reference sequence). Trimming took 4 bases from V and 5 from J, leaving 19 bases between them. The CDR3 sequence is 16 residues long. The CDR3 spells CASSLTSRRANNEQFF. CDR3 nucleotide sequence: TGTGCCAGCAGCCTTACTAGCAGAAGAGCTAACAATGAGCAGTTCTTC. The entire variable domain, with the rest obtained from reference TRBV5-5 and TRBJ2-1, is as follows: DAGVTQSPTHLIKTRGQQVTLRCSPISGHKSVSWYQQVLGQGPQFIFQYYEKEERGRGNFPDRFSARQFPNYSSELNVNALLLGDSALYLCASSLTSRRANNEQFFGPGTRLTVL.

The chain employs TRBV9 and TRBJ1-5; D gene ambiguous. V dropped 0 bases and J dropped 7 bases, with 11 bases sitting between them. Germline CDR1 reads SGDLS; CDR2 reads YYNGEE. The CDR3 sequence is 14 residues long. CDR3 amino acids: CASSVAAGVQPQHF. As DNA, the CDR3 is TGTGCCAGCAGCGTAGCAGCAGGCGTACAGCCCCAGCATTTT.

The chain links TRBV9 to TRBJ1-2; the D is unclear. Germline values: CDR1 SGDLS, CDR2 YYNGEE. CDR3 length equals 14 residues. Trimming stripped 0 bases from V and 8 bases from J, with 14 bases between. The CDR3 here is CASSVGINPRGYTF. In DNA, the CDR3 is TGTGCCAGCAGCGTAGGAATAAATCCTCGGGGCTACACCTTC.

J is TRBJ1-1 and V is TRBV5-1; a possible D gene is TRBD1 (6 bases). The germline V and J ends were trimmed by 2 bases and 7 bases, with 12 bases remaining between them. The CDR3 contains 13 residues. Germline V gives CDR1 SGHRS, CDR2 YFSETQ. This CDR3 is CASSLPDRDEAFF. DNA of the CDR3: TGCGCCAGCAGCTTACCGGACAGAGATGAAGCTTTCTTT.

CDR3 DNA sequence: TGTGCCACCAAAACCCCGGGGACTAGCGGGATTTCGTCTTCCTACGAGCAGTACTTC. Translation: CATKTPGTSGISSSYEQYF. The chain has TRBV24-1 and TRBJ2-7; 13 nucleotides align to TRBD2. CDR3 size: 19 residues. Germline V CDR1 and CDR2: KGHDR, SFDVKD. V shed 8 bases and J 1 base; nucleotides not matched to a gene: 16.

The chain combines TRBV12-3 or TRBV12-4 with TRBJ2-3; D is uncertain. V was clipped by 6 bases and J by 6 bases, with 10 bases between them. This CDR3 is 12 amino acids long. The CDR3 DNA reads TGTGCCAGCAGGTCACTCCGGGATACGCAGTATTTT. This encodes CASRSLRDTQYF.